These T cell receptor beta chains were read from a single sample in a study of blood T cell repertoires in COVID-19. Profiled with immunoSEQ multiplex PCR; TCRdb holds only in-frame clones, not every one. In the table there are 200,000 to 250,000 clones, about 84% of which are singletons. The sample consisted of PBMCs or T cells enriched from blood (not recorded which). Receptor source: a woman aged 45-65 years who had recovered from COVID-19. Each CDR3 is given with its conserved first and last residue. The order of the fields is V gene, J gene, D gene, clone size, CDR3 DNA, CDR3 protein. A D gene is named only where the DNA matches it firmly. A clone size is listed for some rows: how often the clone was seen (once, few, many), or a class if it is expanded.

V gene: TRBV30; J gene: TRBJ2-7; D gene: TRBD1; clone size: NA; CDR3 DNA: TGTGCCTGGAGGCGGGGACAGGGCATCTACGAGCAGTACTTC; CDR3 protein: CAWRRGQGIYEQYF
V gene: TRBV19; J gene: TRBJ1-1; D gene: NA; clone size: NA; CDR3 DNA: TGTGCCAGCCGACTCGGAATATTGAACACTGAAGCTTTCTTT; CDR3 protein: CASRLGILNTEAFF
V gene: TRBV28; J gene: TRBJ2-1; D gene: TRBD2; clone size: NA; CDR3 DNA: TGTGCCGGCAAACCCACCCTAGCGGCAAAAGAGCAGTTCTTC; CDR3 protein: CAGKPTLAAKEQFF
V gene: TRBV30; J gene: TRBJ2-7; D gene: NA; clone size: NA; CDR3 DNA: TGTGCCTGGAGCGTGTCCCGACCGGGGGAGCAGTACTTC; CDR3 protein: CAWSVSRPGEQYF
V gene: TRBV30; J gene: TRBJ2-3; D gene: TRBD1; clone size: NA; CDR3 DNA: TGTGCCACCACCGGGACAGGGGGCACAGATACGCAGTATTTT; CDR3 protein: CATTGTGGTDTQYF
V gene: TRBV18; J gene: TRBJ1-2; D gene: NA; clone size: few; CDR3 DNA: TGTGCCAGCTCACCTTTTGCGACGTCAGGGGCCGGTGGCTACACCTTC; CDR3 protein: CASSPFATSGAGGYTF
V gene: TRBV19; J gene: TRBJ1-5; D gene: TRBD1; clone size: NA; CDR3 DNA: TGTGCCAGTAGTAAGGGACAGGGCGGCAATCAGCCCCAGCATTTT; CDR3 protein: CASSKGQGGNQPQHF
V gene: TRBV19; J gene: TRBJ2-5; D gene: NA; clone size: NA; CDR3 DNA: TGTGCCACCCGATGGGGACTCGGGGAGACCCAGTACTTC; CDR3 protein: CATRWGLGETQYF
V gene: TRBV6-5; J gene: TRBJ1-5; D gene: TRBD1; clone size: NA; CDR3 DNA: TGTGCCAGCAGCGGGACAGGGGGAGGCCAGCCCCAGCATTTT; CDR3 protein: CASSGTGGGQPQHF
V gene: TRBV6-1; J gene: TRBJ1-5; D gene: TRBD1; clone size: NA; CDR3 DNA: TGTGCCAGCAGTGAAGCAGGGGGCGATCAGCCCCAGCATTTT; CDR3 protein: CASSEAGGDQPQHF
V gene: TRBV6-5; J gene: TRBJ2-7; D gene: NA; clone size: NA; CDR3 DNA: TGTGCCAGCAGTTATCGGGCAGGGAAAAACTCCGAGCAGTACTTC; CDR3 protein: CASSYRAGKNSEQYF
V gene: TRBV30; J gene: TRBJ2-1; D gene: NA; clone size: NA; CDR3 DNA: TGTGCCTGGAGTGTAAGCGGACAGATGGTCAATGAGCAGTTCTTC; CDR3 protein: CAWSVSGQMVNEQFF
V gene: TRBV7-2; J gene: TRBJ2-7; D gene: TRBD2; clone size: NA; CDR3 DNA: TGTGCCAGCAGCTTAGGGCTAGCGGGGTCCTCCTACGAGCAGTACTTC; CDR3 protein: CASSLGLAGSSYEQYF
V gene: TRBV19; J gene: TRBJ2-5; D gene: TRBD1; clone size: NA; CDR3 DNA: TGTGCCAGTAGTGAAACAGGGGGCGAGGAGACCCAGTACTTC; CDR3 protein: CASSETGGEETQYF
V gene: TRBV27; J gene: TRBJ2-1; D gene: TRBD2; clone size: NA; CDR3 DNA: TGTGCCAGCTCCTCGGGACTAGCGGGCAGAGAGCAGTTCTTC; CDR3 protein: CASSSGLAGREQFF
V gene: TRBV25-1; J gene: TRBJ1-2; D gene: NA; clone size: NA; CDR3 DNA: TGTGCCAGCAGTGAACAGGGCTTTGGCTACACCTTC; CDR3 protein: CASSEQGFGYTF
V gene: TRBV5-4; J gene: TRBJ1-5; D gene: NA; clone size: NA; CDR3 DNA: TGTGCCAGCAGCTTCAGGGATCAGCCCCAGCATTTT; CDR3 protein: CASSFRDQPQHF
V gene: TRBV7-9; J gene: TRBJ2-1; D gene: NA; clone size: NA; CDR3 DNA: TGTGCCAGCAGCTTAGCGCCAGGGGCTTACTTAGACTCTTTTAATGAGCAGTTCTTC; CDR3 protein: CASSLAPGAYLDSFNEQFF
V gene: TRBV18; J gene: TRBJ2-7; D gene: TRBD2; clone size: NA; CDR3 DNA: TGTGCCAGCTCACCACCCCTTGCGGGAGGGCCCTCCGAGCAGTACTTC; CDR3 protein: CASSPPLAGGPSEQYF
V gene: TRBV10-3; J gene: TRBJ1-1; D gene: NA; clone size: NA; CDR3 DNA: TGTGCCATCCGGGATGGGACTGGCGCTTTCTTT; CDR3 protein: CAIRDGTGAFF
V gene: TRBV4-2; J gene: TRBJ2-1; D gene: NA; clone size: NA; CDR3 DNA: TGTGCCAGCAGCCAAGATTGGAGCGGAGAGCAGTTCTTC; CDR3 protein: CASSQDWSGEQFF
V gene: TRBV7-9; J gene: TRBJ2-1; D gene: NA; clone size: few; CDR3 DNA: TGTGCCAGCAGTGAGTATGAGCAGTTCTTC; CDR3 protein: CASSEYEQFF
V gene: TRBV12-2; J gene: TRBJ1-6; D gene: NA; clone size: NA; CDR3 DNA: TGTGCAAGTCGCTTAGCGATCCAGGGGGCTGATTCACCCCTCCACTTT; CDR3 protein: CASRLAIQGADSPLHF
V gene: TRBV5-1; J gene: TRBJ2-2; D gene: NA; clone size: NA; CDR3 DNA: TGCGCCAGCAGCTTGTGGGGGGTAACCGGGGAGCTGTTTTTT; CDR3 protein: CASSLWGVTGELFF
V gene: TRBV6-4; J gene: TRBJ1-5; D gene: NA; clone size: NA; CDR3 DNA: TGTGCCAGCAGTGACTCTCGGCCGGGAGGCAATCAGCCCCAGCATTTT; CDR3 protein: CASSDSRPGGNQPQHF
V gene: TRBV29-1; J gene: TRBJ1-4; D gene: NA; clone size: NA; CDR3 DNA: TGCAGCGTTGCCCCCCCCTTTGAAAAACTGTTTTTT; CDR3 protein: CSVAPPFEKLFF
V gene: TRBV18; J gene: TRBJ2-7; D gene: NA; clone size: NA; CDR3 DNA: TGTGCCAGCTCACCACGGGGCCCATACGAGCAGTACTTC; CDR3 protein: CASSPRGPYEQYF
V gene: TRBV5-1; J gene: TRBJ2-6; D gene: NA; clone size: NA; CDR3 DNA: TGCGCCAGCAGCTTGGTGGCTGGTGGGGCCAACGTCCTGACTTTC; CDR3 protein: CASSLVAGGANVLTF
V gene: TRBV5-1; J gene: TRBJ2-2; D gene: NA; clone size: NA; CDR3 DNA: TGCGCCAGCAGCCCGGCTGACAGCCGCCACACCGGGGAGCTGTTTTTT; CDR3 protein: CASSPADSRHTGELFF
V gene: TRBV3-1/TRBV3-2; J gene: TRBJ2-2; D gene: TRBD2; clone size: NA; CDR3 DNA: TGTGCCAGCAGCCCGAGCCGAGCGGGACTACGCACCGGGGAGCTGTTTTTT; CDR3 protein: CASSPSRAGLRTGELFF
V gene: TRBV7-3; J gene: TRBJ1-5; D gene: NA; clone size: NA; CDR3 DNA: TGTGCCAGCAGCTTAGACGGGAATCAGCCCCAGCATTTT; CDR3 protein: CASSLDGNQPQHF
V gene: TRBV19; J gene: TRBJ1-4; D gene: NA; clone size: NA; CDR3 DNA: TGTGCCAGTAGTACGATACCAGGGGTTAGAAATGAAAAACTGTTTTTT; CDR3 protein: CASSTIPGVRNEKLFF
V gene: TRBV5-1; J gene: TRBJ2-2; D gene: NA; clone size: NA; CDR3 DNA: TGCGCCAGCAGCTTCGGGGTGGAAAGACTCACCGGGGAGCTGTTTTTT; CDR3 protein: CASSFGVERLTGELFF
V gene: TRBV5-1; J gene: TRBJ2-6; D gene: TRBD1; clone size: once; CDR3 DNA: TGCGCCAGCGACGCAGGGGGCTCTGGGGCCAACGTCCTGACTTTC; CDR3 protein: CASDAGGSGANVLTF
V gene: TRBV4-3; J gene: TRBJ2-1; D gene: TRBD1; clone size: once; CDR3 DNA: TGCGCCAGCAGCCCAAGAGGGACAGGTACCTACAATGAGCAGTTCTTC; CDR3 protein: CASSPRGTGTYNEQFF
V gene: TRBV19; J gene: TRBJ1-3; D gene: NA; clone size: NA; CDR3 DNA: TGTGCCAGTGACCGCGGACTTTTCTCTGGAAACACCATATATTTT; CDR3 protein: CASDRGLFSGNTIYF
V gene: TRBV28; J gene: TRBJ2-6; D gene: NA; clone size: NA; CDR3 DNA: TGTGCCAGCAGTTTCCACAGGACGGGGGCCAACGTCCTGACTTTC; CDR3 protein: CASSFHRTGANVLTF
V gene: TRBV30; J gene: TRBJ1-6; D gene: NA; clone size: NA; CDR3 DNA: TGTGCCTGGAGCGGCCGGGGTGTATATAATTCACCCCTCCACTTT; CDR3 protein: CAWSGRGVYNSPLHF
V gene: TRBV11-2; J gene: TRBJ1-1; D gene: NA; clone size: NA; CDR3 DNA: TGTGCCAGCAGAATGGGGATTCACAGGAGAGGGGGTACTGAAGCTTTCTTT; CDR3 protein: CASRMGIHRRGGTEAFF
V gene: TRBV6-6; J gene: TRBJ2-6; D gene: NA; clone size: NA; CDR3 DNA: TGTGCCTCCACAGGCTCGGCAGTCCTGACTTTC; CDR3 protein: CASTGSAVLTF
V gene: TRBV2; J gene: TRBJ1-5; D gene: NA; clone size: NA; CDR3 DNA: TGTGCCAGCAGCCCCGACAGTCTAAATCAGCCCCAGCATTTT; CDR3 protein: CASSPDSLNQPQHF
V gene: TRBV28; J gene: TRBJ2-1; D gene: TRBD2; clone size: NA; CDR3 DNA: TGTGCCAGCAGTTGGGGCGGGAGTCCTGAGCAGTTCTTC; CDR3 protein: CASSWGGSPEQFF
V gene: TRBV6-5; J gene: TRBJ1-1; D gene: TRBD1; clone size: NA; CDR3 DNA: TGTGCCAGCAGAACTAGGGACAGGGGGCAAACTGAAGCTTTCTTT; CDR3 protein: CASRTRDRGQTEAFF
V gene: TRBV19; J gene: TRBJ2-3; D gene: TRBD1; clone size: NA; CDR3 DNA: TGTGCCAGTAGTCGAGACACAGGGGGCGCGGATACGCAGTATTTT; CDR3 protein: CASSRDTGGADTQYF
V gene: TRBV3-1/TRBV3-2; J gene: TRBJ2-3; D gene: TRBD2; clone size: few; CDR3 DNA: TGTGCCAGCAGCCAAGGGTCGGGGACTAGGACAGATACGCAGTATTTT; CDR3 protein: CASSQGSGTRTDTQYF
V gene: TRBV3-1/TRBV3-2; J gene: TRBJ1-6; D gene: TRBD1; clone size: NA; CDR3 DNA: TGTGCCAGCAGCCCTGGGACAGACCGGCCCCTCCACTTT; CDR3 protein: CASSPGTDRPLHF
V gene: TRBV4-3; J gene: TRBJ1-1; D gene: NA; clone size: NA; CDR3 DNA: TGCGCCAGCAGCCAAGGACGGGTAAGCACTGAAGCTTTCTTT; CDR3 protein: CASSQGRVSTEAFF
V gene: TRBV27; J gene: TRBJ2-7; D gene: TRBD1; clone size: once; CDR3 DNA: TGTGCCAGCAGTCCGGGACAGACAACCTACGAGCAGTACTTC; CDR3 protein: CASSPGQTTYEQYF
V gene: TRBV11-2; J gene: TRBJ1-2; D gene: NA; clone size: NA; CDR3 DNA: TGTGCCAGCAGCCATCCCGAAAGGGGTGCTGGCTACACCTTC; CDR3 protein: CASSHPERGAGYTF
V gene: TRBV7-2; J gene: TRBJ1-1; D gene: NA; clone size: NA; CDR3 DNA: TGTGCCAGCAGCTTAAGCGGGGATCGCACTGAAGCTTTCTTT; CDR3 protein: CASSLSGDRTEAFF
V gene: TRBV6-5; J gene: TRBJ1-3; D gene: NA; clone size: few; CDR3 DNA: TGTGCCAGCGCGCTCCGAAACACCATATATTTT; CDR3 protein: CASALRNTIYF
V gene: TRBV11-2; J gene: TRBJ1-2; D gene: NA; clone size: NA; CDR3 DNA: TGTGCCAGCAGCTTAGAGTGGGACAAGGTAAGTTGGTATGGCTACACCTTC; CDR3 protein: CASSLEWDKVSWYGYTF
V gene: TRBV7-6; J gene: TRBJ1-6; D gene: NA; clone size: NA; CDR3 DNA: TGTGCCAGCAGCTTAGGGGGCGCGGGGGCGCGTAATTCACCCCTCCACTTT; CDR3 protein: CASSLGGAGARNSPLHF
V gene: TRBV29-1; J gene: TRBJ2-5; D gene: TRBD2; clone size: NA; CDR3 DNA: TGCAGCGTTGAAGGGATCTGGACTAGCGGGCACTTTCAAGAGACCCAGTACTTC; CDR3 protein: CSVEGIWTSGHFQETQYF
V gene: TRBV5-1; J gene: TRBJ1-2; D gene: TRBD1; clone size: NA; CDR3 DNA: TGCGCCAGCAGCTTAGGACAGGGGGCGAGTTATGGCTACACCTTC; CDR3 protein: CASSLGQGASYGYTF
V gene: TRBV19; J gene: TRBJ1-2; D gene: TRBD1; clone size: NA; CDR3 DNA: TGTGCCAGTAGTTCACTTCCGGGACAGCCGTCCTTACTGAGCTATGGCTACACCTTC; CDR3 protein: CASSSLPGQPSLLSYGYTF
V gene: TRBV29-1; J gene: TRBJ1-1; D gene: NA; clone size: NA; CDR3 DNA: TGCAGCGTTGTCGGACAGTCAAACACTGAAGCTTTCTTT; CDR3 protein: CSVVGQSNTEAFF
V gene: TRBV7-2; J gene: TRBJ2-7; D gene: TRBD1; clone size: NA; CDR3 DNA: TGTGCCAGCAGCTCACCGGGACAGGGCTACGAGCAGTACTTC; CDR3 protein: CASSSPGQGYEQYF
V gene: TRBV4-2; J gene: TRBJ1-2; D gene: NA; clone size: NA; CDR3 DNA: TGTGCCAGCAGCCCGAGGGTGGGCGGCTACACCTTC; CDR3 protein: CASSPRVGGYTF